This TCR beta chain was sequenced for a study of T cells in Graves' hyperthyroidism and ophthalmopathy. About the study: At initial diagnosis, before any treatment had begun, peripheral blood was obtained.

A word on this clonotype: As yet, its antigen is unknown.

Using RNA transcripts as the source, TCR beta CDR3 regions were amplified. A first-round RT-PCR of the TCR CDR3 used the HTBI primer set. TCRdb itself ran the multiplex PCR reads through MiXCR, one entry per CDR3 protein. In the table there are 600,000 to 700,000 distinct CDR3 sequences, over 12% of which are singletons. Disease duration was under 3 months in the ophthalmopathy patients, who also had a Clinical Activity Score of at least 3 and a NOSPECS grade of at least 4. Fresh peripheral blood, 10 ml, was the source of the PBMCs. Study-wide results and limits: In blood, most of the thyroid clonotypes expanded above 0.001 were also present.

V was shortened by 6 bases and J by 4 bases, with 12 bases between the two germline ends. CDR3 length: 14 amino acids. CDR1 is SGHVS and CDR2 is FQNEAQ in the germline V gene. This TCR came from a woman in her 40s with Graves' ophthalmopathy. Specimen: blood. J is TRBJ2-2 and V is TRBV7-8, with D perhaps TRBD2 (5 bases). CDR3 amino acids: CASSHDRGTGELFF. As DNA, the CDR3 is TGTGCCAGCAGTCATGACCGGGGCACCGGGGAGCTGTTTTTT.